The 25 T cell receptor beta chains reported below all come from one sample, sequenced in a study of T cells in Graves' hyperthyroidism and ophthalmopathy. RNA transcripts were the template for amplifying TCR beta CDR3 regions. HTBI primers were the set used in a first-round RT-PCR of the TCR CDR3. Via MiXCR, TCRdb re-called the multiplex PCR reads, giving one row per CDR3 protein. The table lists approximately 400,000 distinct CDR3 sequences, more than 12% of them singletons. The sample was blood. The receptors originated from a man in his forties or fifties with Graves' ophthalmopathy.

This clonotype was counted at least ten times. This chain connects TRBV3-1 to TRBJ1-6; D is possibly TRBD1 (6 bases). CDR1 and CDR2 (germline): LGHDT, YNNKEL (reference sequence). With 4 bases removed from V and 5 bases from J, the gap between germline ends came to 12 bases. This CDR3 has 15 residues. CDR3 residues: CASSPWTENNSPLHF. In DNA, the CDR3 is TGTGCCAGCAGCCCTTGGACAGAAAATAATTCACCCCTCCACTTT.

This clonotype was observed many times. The chain couples TRBV13 to TRBJ2-1, with TRBD2 identical over 10 bases. The CDR3 loop spans 16 amino acids. J was trimmed by 3 bases and V by 4 bases; bases with no gene match: 6. The germline gives CDR1 PRHDT, CDR2 FYEKMQ (reference sequence). CDR3 DNA: TGTGCCAGCAGCTCGGAGCGGGAGGGCAGCTACAATGAGCAGTTCTTC. As protein: CASSSEREGSYNEQFF.

This clonotype turned up a few times. The V call is TRBV5-1, the J call TRBJ2-3; the D is unclear. Trimming shortened V by 0 bases and J by 6 bases, and 17 bases separated the two germline ends. The CDR3 consists of 16 residues. Per the germline V gene, CDR1 is SGHRS and CDR2 is YFSETQ. The CDR3 nucleotides are TGCGCCAGCAGCTTGGGACTGTTCCCCACACAGGATACGCAGTATTTT. Its protein product is CASSLGLFPTQDTQYF.

This clonotype was counted only a few times. This chain links TRBV19 with TRBJ2-4, with 9 bases identical to TRBD2. This CDR3 region has 14 residues. In germline, CDR1 is LNHDA, CDR2 SQIVND (reference sequence). J gave up 6 bases and V 6 bases, and 6 bases lay outside the gene matches. For the CDR3, the DNA is TGTGCCAGTAGGAGCGGGGGGCAACCAAACATTCAGTACTTC. Translated, it gives CASRSGGQPNIQYF.

This clonotype was picked up many times. The chain joins TRBV20-1 to TRBJ2-5; 7 bases are a match to TRBD1. This CDR3 is built from 14 residues. CDR1 and CDR2 (germline): DFQATT, SNEGSKA (reference sequence). With 5 bases clipped from V and 5 bases from J, the junction kept 11 bases outside the gene matches. CDR3 amino acids: CSAFTGAGGETQYF. In DNA, the CDR3 is TGCAGTGCTTTTACAGGGGCGGGTGGCGAGACCCAGTACTTC.

The gene calls are TRBV9 and TRBJ2-5, with 11 bases identical to TRBD2. The CDR3 loop spans 16 amino acids. J gave up 5 bases and V 1 base, and 7 bases lay outside the gene matches. The germline gives CDR1 SGDLS, CDR2 YYNGEE. CDR3 nucleotides: TGTGCCAGCAGCGTACTAGCGGGAGGTTACGGGGAGACCCAGTACTTC. It translates to CASSVLAGGYGETQYF.

The table lists this clonotype with a few counts. The rearrangement links TRBV5-1 to TRBJ2-5, with D unresolved. Germline V lookup: CDR1 SGHRS, CDR2 YFSETQ. The CDR3 sequence is 15 residues long. Trimming cost V 0 bases and J 0 bases, with 9 bases left between them. The CDR3 spells CASSLAFQNQETQYF. The CDR3, as DNA: TGCGCCAGCAGCTTGGCTTTTCAGAACCAAGAGACCCAGTACTTC.

This clonotype was counted ten times or more. This chain connects TRBV2 to TRBJ2-2, with TRBD1 matching 7 bases. Germline CDR1 SNHLY, CDR2 FYNNEI. The CDR3 has 14 residues. The V segment lost 5 bases and the J segment 4 bases; nucleotides outside the gene matches: 4. The CDR3 loop reads CASSTGVVTGELFF. CDR3 bases: TGTGCCAGCAGTACAGGGGTTGTCACCGGGGAGCTGTTTTTT.

This clonotype was seen ten or more times. This sequence joins TRBV28 and TRBJ1-5; D gene uncertain. The CDR3 contains 15 residues. V shed 7 bases and J shed 3 bases, with 16 bases lying between them. Germline assignment: CDR1 MDHEN and CDR2 SYDVKM. The chain's CDR3 is CASTSLWEANQPQHF. CDR3 DNA: TGTGCCAGCACCAGCCTCTGGGAAGCCAATCAGCCCCAGCATTTT.

On this clonotype: One junction end disagrees with the germline gene, perhaps due to a read error. The chain recombines TRBV2 with TRBJ2-7; D perhaps matches TRBD2 (6 bases). The CDR3 sequence is 15 residues long. CDR1 SNHLY and CDR2 FYNNEI come from the germline V gene. The CDR3 region has the DNA TGTGCCAGCAGTGCCGGCGGGGACCCCTCCTACGGGCAGTACTTC. This translates into CASSAGGDPSYGQYF.

This clonotype appeared many times. The V gene is TRBV9, the J gene TRBJ2-1; the D is unclear. The CDR3 spans 12 residues. Trimming left V 0 bases short and J 12 bases short, with 10 bases between. CDR1 is SGDLS, CDR2 YYNGEE, per germline. The CDR3 nucleotides are TGTGCCAGCAGCGTAGAAGCCGGCGGGCAGTTCTTC. Amino acids: CASSVEAGGQFF.

This clonotype was seen many times. V usage is TRBV30 and J usage is TRBJ2-7, with D possibly matching TRBD1 (6 bases). This CDR3 contains 15 residues. Trimming pared 5 bases from V and 0 bases from J, leaving 17 bases between. Germline V lookup: CDR1 GTSNPN, CDR2 SVGIG (reference sequence). The CDR3 sequence is CAWGPGTSRSYEQYF. DNA of the CDR3: TGTGCCTGGGGGCCGGGGACATCACGCTCCTACGAGCAGTACTTC.

This clonotype occurred many times. The chain employs TRBV7-3 and TRBJ2-7; D perhaps matches TRBD2 (6 bases). Germline CDR1 and CDR2: SGHTA and FQGTGA. With 5 bases removed from V and 4 bases from J, the gap between germline ends came to 15 bases. This CDR3 is 14 amino acids long. The CDR3 DNA sequence: TGTGCCAGCAGCCCCGGGGACTTACATTACGAGCAGTACTTC. It translates to CASSPGDLHYEQYF.

This clonotype was counted ten times or more. This chain links TRBV6-1 with TRBJ2-4, with 8 bases that match TRBD1. There are 16 residues in the CDR3. The junction had 5 bases not matched to a gene; V was cut back by 4 bases and J by 0 bases. Per the germline V gene, CDR1 is MNHNS and CDR2 is SASEGT. CDR3 sequence (DNA): TGTGCCAGCAGTGCTAGGACAGGGTTAGCCAAAAACATTCAGTACTTC. Its translation: CASSARTGLAKNIQYF.

The chain is built from TRBV12-3 or TRBV12-4 and TRBJ1-1, with TRBD1 matching over 10 bases. CDR3 length: 15 amino acids. V dropped 7 bases and J dropped 1; count of bases not matched to a gene: 6. This CDR3 is CASNDRGLGNTEAFF. The CDR3 bases are TGTGCCAGCAACGACAGGGGGCTGGGGAACACTGAAGCTTTCTTT.

The table lists this clonotype with many counts. The DNA of the CDR3 is TGTGCCAGCAGGCGGACTATACGCGCAGTGAATACGCAGTATTTT. Translating gives CASRRTIRAVNTQYF. The chain has TRBV6-2 or TRBV6-3 and TRBJ2-3; the D gene is possibly TRBD2 (6 bases). Germline V gene data show CDR1 as MNHEY and CDR2 as SVGEGT. The CDR3 contains 15 residues. Trimming took 6 bases from V and 7 from J, leaving 20 bases between them.

There are a few counts of this clonotype. The chain combines TRBV6-1 with TRBJ1-2; D call uncertain. The germline gives CDR1 MNHNS, CDR2 SASEGT. The CDR3 is 16 residues long. V dropped 5 bases and J dropped 8 bases, with 24 bases sitting between them. CDR3 protein: CASSLTPDGLQSGYTF. The DNA for the CDR3 is TGTGCCAGCAGTCTAACCCCCGACGGACTACAAAGCGGCTACACCTTC.

Concerning this clonotype itself: A much larger clone sits a single nucleotide away, making a read error possible. The chain has TRBV29-1 and TRBJ2-1; 9 bases agree with TRBD2. The CDR3 is 16 amino acids. Germline lookup yields CDR1 SQVTM and CDR2 ANQGSEA. Trimming cost V 7 bases and J 5 bases; bases outside gene matches: 15. CDR3 residues: CSGFGSGRSANNEQFF. CDR3 coding DNA: TGCAGCGGTTTCGGTAGCGGGAGATCAGCGAACAATGAGCAGTTCTTC.

V usage is TRBV2 and J usage is TRBJ2-5, with D possibly being TRBD1 (5 bases). CDR1 and CDR2 from the germline V gene are SNHLY and FYNNEI. V shed 4 bases and J shed 5 bases, with 8 bases lying between them. The CDR3 length is 12 residues. The CDR3 region has the DNA TGTGCCAGCAGTGGACAGTGGGAGACCCAGTACTTC. Translated: CASSGQWETQYF.

At least ten counts were recorded for this clonotype. This chain connects TRBV20-1 to TRBJ2-1, with D tentatively TRBD1 (6 bases). The CDR3 consists of 14 residues. V was pared by 1 base and J by 6 bases, with 13 bases between. Germline V gene sequence: CDR1 DFQATT, CDR2 SNEGSKA (reference sequence). CDR3 in DNA: TGCAGTGCTAGAGTGACAGGAGTACGCAATGAGCAGTTCTTC. This translates into CSARVTGVRNEQFF.

This clonotype was observed at least ten times. This CDR3 is CASSSGIGELFF. In nucleotides, the CDR3 is TGTGCCAGCAGCTCAGGGATCGGGGAGCTGTTTTTT. The gene calls are TRBV5-6 and TRBJ2-2; maybe TRBD1 (5 bases). Trimming shortened V by 3 bases and J by 7 bases, and 7 bases separated the two germline ends. CDR3 length equals 12 residues. Germline values: CDR1 SGHDT, CDR2 YYEEEE.

As concerns this clonotype: This may stem from a read error, because a much larger clone lies one nucleotide away. The chain links TRBV19 to TRBJ1-1; D not resolved. Germline values: CDR1 LNHDA, CDR2 SQIVND (reference sequence). The CDR3 consists of 12 residues. Trimming removed 6 bases at V and 11 bases at J, with 16 bases between. CDR3 in amino acids: CASSLGGNDAFF. The CDR3 region has the DNA TGTGCCAGTAGCCTTGGAGGGAATGATGCTTTCTTT.

This clonotype came up many times. This chain connects TRBV2 to TRBJ2-3, with a weak D call TRBD2 (5 bases). Germline CDR1 SNHLY, CDR2 FYNNEI. CDR3 length: 14 residues. V dropped 5 bases and J dropped 0 bases, with 9 bases sitting between them. The CDR3 nucleotides are TGTGCCAGCAGTAATAGCGACAGCACAGATACGCAGTATTTT. Its translation is CASSNSDSTDTQYF.

This chain connects TRBV7-8 to TRBJ2-2; TRBD1 matches at 7 bases. Germline CDR1 SGHVS, CDR2 FQNEAQ. The CDR3 has 17 residues. The CDR3 DNA sequence: TGTGCTACGAGGAACCCAAGAAGGGGGCCCAACACCGGGGAGCTGTTTTTT. As protein: CATRNPRRGPNTGELFF.

The table lists this clonotype with many counts. This chain joins TRBV19 and TRBJ2-4, with D unresolved. The germline V gene has CDR1 LNHDA and CDR2 SQIVND (reference sequence). V lost 2 bases and J 7 bases, leaving 12 bases between the germline ends. The CDR3 spans 14 residues. The CDR3 loop is CASSIKNELNIQYF. The CDR3 bases are TGTGCCAGTAGTATAAAAAACGAGTTGAACATTCAGTACTTC.